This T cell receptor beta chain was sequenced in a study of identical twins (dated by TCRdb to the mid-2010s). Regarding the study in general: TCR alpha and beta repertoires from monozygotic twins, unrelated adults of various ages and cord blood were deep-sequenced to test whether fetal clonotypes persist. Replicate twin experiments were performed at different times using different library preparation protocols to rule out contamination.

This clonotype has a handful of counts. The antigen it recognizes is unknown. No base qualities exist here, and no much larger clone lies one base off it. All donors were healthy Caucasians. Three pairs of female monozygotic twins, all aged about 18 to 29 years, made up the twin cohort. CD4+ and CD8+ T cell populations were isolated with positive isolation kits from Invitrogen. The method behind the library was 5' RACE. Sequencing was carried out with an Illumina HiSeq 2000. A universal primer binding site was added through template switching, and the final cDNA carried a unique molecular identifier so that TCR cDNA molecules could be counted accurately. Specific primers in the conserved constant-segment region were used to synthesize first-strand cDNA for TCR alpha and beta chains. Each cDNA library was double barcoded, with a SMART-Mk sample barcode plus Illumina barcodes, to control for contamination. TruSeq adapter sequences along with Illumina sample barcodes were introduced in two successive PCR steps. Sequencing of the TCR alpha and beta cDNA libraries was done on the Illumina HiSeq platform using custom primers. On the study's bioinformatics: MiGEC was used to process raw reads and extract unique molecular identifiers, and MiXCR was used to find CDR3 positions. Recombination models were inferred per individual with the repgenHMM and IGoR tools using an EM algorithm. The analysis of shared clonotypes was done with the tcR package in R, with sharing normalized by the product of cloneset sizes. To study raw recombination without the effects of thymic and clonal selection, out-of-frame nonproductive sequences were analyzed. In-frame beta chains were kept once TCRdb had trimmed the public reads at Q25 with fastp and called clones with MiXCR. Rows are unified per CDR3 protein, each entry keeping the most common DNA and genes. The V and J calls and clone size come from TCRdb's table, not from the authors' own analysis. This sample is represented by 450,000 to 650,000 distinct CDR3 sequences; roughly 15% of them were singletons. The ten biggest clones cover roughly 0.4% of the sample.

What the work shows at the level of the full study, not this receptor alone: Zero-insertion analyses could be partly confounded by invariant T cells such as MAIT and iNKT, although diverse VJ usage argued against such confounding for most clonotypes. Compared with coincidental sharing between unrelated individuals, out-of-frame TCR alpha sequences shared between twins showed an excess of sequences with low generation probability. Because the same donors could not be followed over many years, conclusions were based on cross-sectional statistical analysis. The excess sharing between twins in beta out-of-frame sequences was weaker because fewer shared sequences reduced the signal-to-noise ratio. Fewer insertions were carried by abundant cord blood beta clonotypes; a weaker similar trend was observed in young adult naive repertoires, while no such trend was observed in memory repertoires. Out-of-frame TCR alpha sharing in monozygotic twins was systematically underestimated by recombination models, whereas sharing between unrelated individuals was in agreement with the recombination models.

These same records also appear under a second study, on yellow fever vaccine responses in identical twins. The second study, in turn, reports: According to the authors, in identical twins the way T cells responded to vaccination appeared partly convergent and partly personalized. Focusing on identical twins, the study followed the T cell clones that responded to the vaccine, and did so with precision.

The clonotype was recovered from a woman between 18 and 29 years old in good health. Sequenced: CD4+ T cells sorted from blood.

The nucleotide sequence reads as follows: TGCGCCAGCAGCTTGGCGGGACAGGGAATAAGTGGCCAGGAGACCCAGTACTTC. Its protein reads: CASSLAGQGISGQETQYF. The sequence links TRBV5-1 to TRBJ2-5, and TRBD1 aligns with 9 junction nucleotides. V ends up 0 bases short and J 5 bases short, with an unmatched junction base count of 14. The CDR3 contains 18 residues, cysteine and phenylalanine counted. The kept DNA is CDR3 alone, 54 bases in frame from the first base. According to the germline V gene, CDR1 reads SGHRS and CDR2 reads YFSETQ.